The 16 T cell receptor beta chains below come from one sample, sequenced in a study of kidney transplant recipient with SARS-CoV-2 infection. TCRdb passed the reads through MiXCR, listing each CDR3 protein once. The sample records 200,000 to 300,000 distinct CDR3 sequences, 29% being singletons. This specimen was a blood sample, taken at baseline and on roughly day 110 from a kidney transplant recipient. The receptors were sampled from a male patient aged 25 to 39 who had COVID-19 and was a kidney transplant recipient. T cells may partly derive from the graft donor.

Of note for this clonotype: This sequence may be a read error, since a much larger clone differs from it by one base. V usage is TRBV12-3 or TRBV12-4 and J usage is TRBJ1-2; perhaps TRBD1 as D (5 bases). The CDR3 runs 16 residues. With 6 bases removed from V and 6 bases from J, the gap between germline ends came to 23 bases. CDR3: CASSPGWEGLAHGYTF. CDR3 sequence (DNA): TGTGCCAGCAGCCCAGGGTGGGAGGGGTTGGCCCATGGCTACACCTTC.

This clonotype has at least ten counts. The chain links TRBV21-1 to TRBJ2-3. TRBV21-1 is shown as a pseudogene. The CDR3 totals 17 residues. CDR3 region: CASRRCLATVMQDTQYF. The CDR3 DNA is TGTGCCAGCAGGCGATGCTTAGCTACAGTCATGCAAGATACGCAGTATTTT.

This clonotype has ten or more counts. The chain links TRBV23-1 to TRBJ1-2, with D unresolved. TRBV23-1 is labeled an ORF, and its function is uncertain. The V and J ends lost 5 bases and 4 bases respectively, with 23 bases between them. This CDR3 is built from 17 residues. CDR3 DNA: TGCGCCAGCAGTTGTTATATGCTACGCAGAAAGACCTATGGCTACACCTTC. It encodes CASSCYMLRRKTYGYTF.

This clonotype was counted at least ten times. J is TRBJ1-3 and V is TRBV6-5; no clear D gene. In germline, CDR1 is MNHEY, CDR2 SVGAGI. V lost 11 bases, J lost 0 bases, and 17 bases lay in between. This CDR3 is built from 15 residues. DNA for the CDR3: TGTGCCGTCATCGGTGGGCCCCGCTCTGGAAACACCATATATTTT. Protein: CAVIGGPRSGNTIYF.

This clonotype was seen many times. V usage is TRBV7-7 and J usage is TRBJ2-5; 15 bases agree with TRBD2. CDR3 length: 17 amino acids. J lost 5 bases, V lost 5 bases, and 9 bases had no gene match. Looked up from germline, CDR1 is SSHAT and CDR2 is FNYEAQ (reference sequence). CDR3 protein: CASSVGLAGGEGETQYF. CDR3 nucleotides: TGTGCCAGCAGCGTCGGACTAGCGGGAGGGGAAGGGGAGACCCAGTACTTC.

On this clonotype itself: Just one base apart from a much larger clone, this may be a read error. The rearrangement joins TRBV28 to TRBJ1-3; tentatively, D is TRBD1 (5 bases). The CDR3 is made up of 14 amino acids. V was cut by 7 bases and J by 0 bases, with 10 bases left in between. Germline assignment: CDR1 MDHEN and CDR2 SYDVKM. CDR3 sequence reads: CASNTGPSGNTIYF. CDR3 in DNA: TGTGCCAGCAATACAGGCCCCTCTGGAAACACCATATATTTT.

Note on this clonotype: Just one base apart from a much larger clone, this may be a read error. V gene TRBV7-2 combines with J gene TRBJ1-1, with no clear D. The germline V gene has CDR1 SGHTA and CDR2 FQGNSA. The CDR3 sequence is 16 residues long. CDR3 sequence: CANSLALWGLGTEAFF. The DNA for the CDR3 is TGTGCCAACAGCTTAGCGCTGTGGGGTTTAGGCACTGAAGCTTTCTTT.

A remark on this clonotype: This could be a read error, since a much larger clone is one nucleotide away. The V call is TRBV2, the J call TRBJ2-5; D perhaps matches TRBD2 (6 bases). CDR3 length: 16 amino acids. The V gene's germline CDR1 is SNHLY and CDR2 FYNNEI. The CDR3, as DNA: TGTGCCAGCATCCCCGGAGGGGCCTCGGATCAAGAGGCCCAGTACTTC. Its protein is CASIPGGASDQEAQYF.

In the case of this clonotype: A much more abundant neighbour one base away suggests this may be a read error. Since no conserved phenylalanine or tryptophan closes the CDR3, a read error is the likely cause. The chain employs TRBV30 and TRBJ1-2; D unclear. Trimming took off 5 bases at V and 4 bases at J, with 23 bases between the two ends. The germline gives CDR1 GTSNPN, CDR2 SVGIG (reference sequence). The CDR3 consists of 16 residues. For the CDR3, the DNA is TGTGCCTGGGCTACTACGCGTTATAGAAAGACCTATGGCTACACCTTA. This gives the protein CAWATTRYRKTYGYTL.

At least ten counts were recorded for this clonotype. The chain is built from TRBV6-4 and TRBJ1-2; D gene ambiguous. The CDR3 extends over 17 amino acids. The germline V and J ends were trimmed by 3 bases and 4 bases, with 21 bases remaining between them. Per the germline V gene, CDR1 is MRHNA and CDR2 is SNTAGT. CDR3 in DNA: TGTGCCAGCAGTGAAAAAGCCTCACACGGAAAGACCTATGGCTACACCTTC. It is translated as CASSEKASHGKTYGYTF.

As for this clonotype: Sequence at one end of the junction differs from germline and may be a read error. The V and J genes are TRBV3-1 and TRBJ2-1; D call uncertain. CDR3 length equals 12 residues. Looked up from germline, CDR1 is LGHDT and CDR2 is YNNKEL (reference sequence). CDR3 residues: CASSKGKFEQLF. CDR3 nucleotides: TGTGCCAGCAGCAAAGGGAAATTTGAGCAGCTCTTC.

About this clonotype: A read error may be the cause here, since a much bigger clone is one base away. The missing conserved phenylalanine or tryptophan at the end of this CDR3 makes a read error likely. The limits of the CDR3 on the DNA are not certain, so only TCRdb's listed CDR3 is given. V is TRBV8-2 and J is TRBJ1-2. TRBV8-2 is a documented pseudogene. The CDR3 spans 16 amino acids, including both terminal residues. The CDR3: CGSIKSDSRKTYGYTL.

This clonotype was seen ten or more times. CDR3 amino acids: CASSGARECRKTYGYTF. Here the CDR3 DNA reads TGTGCCAGCAGTGGGGCCAGGGAATGTAGAAAGACCTATGGCTACACCTTC. The J gene is TRBJ1-2, the V gene TRBV6-1; a possible D gene is TRBD1 (5 bases). The V and J ends lost 4 bases and 4 bases respectively, with 22 bases between them. Germline assignment: CDR1 MNHNS and CDR2 SASEGT. The CDR3 totals 17 residues.

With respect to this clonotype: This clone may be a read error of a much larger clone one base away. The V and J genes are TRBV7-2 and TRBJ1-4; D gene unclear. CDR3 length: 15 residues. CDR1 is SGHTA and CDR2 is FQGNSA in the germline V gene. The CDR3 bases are TGTGCCAGCAGCCCAGGACGGAGAAGTAATGAAAAACTGTTATTT. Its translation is CASSPGRRSNEKLLF. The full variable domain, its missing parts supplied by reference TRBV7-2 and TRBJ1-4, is GAGVSQSPSNKVTEKGKDVELRCDPISGHTALYWYRQSLGQGLEFLIYFQGNSAPDKSGLPSDRFSAERTGGSVSTLTIQRTQQEDSAVYLCASSPGRRSNEKLLFGSGTQLSVL.

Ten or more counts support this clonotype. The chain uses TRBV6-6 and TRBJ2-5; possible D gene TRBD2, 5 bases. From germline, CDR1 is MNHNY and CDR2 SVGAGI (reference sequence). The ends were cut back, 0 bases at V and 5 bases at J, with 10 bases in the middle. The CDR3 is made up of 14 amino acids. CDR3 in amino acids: CASSYSNQRETQYF. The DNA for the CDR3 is TGTGCCAGCAGTTACTCGAATCAGCGGGAGACCCAGTACTTC.

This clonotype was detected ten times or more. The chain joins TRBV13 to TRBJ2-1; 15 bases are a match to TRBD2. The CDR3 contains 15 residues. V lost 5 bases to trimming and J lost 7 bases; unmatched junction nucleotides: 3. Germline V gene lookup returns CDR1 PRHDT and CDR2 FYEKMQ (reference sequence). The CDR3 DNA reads TGTGCCAGCAGCCTCGGGACTAGCGGGAGGAATGAGCAGTTCTTC. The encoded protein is CASSLGTSGRNEQFF.